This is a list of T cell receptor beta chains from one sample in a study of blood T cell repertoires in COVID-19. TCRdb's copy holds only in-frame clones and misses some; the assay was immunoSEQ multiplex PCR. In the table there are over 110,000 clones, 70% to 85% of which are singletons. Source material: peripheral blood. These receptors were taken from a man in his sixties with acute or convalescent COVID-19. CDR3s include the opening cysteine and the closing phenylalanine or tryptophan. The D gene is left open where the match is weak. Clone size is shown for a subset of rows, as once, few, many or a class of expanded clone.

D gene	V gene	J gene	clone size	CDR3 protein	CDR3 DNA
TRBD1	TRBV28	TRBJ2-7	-	CASSLTGEQYF	TGTGCCAGCAGTTTGACAGGGGAGCAGTACTTC
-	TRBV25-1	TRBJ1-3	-	CACGRTAGNTIYF	TGTGCCTGCGGCAGAACCGCTGGAAACACCATATATTTT
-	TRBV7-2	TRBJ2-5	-	CASSLVTRETQYF	TGTGCCAGCAGCTTAGTAACTAGAGAGACCCAGTACTTC
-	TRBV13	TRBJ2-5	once	CASSRGNTGETQYF	TGTGCCAGCAGCCGCGGAAATACGGGAGAGACCCAGTACTTC
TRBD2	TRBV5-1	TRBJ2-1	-	CASSSGLAGVGNEQFF	TGCGCCAGCAGCTCAGGACTAGCGGGAGTTGGCAATGAGCAGTTCTTC
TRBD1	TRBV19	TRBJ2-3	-	CASSIEDRGSTDTQYF	TGTGCCAGTAGTATAGAGGACAGGGGAAGCACAGATACGCAGTATTTT
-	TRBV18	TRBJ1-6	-	CASSPRDNSPLHF	TGTGCCAGCTCACCCAGGGATAATTCACCCCTCCACTTT
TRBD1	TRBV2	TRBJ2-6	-	CASMGQVLFSGANVLTF	TGTGCCAGCATGGGACAGGTTTTATTCTCTGGGGCCAACGTCCTGACTTTC
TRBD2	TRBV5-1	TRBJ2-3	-	CASSSRPSGSSTDTQYF	TGCGCCAGCAGCTCGAGACCTAGCGGGTCAAGCACAGATACGCAGTATTTT
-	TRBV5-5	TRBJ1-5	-	CASSLGSDQPQHF	TGTGCCAGCAGCTTGGGTTCCGATCAGCCCCAGCATTTT
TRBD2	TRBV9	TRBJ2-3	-	CASSVGGGPTDTQYF	TGTGCCAGCAGCGTGGGGGGAGGGCCGACAGATACGCAGTATTTT
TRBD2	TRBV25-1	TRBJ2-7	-	CASGPRLAGGYEQYF	TGTGCCAGCGGTCCCAGACTAGCGGGAGGATACGAGCAGTACTTC
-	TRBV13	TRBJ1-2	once	CASSLVSQATRMDYGYTF	TGTGCCAGCAGCTTAGTAAGCCAGGCAACTAGGATGGACTATGGCTACACCTTC
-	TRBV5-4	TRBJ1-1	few	CASSLQTPNTEAFF	TGTGCCAGCAGCTTGCAGACACCCAACACTGAAGCTTTCTTT
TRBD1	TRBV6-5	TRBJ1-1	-	CASSYSITGERETFF	TGTGCCAGCAGTTACTCGATTACAGGGGAACGGGAGACTTTCTTT
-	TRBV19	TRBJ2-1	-	CASSWGRSNEQFF	TGTGCCAGTAGTTGGGGGCGCAGCAATGAGCAGTTCTTC
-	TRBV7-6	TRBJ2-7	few	CASSLGAGMGEQYF	TGTGCCAGCAGCTTAGGGGCGGGGATGGGGGAGCAGTACTTC
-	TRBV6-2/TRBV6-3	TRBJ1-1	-	CASSNEGNLNTEAFF	TGTGCCAGCAGCAACGAGGGCAACCTGAACACTGAAGCTTTCTTT
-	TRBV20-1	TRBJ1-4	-	CSANRDEKLFF	TGCAGTGCTAACAGGGACGAAAAACTGTTTTTT
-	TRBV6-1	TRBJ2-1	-	CASSEESQTYNEQFF	TGTGCCAGCAGTGAGGAGAGTCAGACCTACAATGAGCAGTTCTTC